Shown below are 15 T cell receptor beta chains from a single sample sequenced in a study of cytomegalovirus exposure and HLA in healthy donors. PCR primers comprised 60 Vbeta and 13 Jbeta primers. Clones were sequenced by immunoSEQ multiplex PCR, and TCRdb holds only the in-frame ones, with some missing. The sample carries under 200,000 clones, around 82% recorded once. The sequenced material came from PBMCs. The receptors derive from a man in his forties or fifties in good health and CMV-seronegative.

The chain combines TRBV6-1 with TRBJ2-2, with TRBD2 matching 8 bases. V lost 2 bases and J lost 5; bases outside the gene matches: 7. Per germline, CDR1 MNHNS and CDR2 SASEGT. This CDR3 has 16 amino acids. The CDR3 DNA follows: TGTGCCAGCAGTGAAACATTAGCGGGGTTTACCGGGGAGCTGTTTTTT. It codes for CASSETLAGFTGELFF.

This chain joins TRBV5-1 and TRBJ2-1, with 9 bases lining up with TRBD1. Unmatched junction bases numbered 5, after V lost 3 bases and J lost 4 bases. Germline CDR1 reads SGHRS; CDR2 reads YFSETQ. This CDR3 is 15 amino acids long. Written as DNA, the CDR3 is TGCGCCAGCAGCTCCCCGGGACAGGGTTACAATGAGCAGTTCTTC. It is translated as CASSSPGQGYNEQFF.

The chain carries TRBV2 and TRBJ1-2, with TRBD1 matching 7 bases. With 5 bases clipped from V and 3 bases from J, the junction kept 6 bases outside the gene matches. CDR3 length: 14 residues. CDR1 and CDR2 from the germline V gene are SNHLY and FYNNEI. The CDR3 nucleotides are TGTGCCAGCAGTCCCCCCGACAGGGACTATGGCTACACCTTC. Its protein is CASSPPDRDYGYTF.

This chain links TRBV29-1 with TRBJ2-7; 7 bases line up with TRBD1. CDR1 is SQVTM, CDR2 ANQGSEA, per germline. V lost 6 bases to trimming and J lost 4 bases; unmatched junction nucleotides: 9. This CDR3 has 13 residues. The CDR3 region is CSVRPDRPYEQYF. The CDR3 DNA reads TGCAGCGTCCGTCCGGACAGGCCTTACGAGCAGTACTTC.

The chain uses TRBV9 and TRBJ1-4, with 11 bases lining up with TRBD1. J was trimmed by 7 bases and V by 0 bases; bases with no gene match: 2. The CDR3 extends over 15 amino acids. CDR1 and CDR2 (germline): SGDLS, YYNGEE. The CDR3 spells CASSVEGQGGEKLFF. The CDR3 DNA reads TGTGCCAGCAGCGTAGAGGGACAGGGGGGTGAAAAACTGTTTTTT.

The rearrangement uses TRBV5-1 and TRBJ1-1; D gene uncertain. Trimming took off 0 bases at V and 5 bases at J, with 14 bases between the two ends. Germline CDR1 SGHRS, CDR2 YFSETQ. CDR3 length: 15 residues. The CDR3 protein is CASSLDGGHGTEAFF. CDR3 in DNA: TGCGCCAGCAGCTTGGACGGCGGGCATGGTACTGAAGCTTTCTTT.

This clone was observed a handful of times. The chain carries TRBV6-1 and TRBJ2-3; 7 positions agree with TRBD1. V dropped 7 bases and J dropped 2; count of bases not matched to a gene: 9. CDR3 length equals 15 residues. From germline, CDR1 is MNHNS and CDR2 SASEGT. For the CDR3, the DNA is TGTGCCAGCACCCGCTTGGGACAGCTCACAGATACGCAGTATTTT. It is translated as CASTRLGQLTDTQYF.

CDR3 residues: CASSPGLVHEQFF. DNA for the CDR3: TGTGCCAGCAGCCCCGGACTAGTCCATGAGCAGTTCTTC. The V gene is TRBV7-9, the J gene TRBJ2-1; 7 nucleotides line up with TRBD2. Trimming removed 5 bases from V and 8 bases from J; junction bases left unmatched: 6. Per germline, CDR1 SEHNR and CDR2 FQNEAQ (reference sequence). The CDR3 runs to 13 residues. Combining the CDR3 with reference TRBV7-9 and TRBJ2-1 gives the whole variable domain DTGVSQNPRHKITKRGQNVTFRCDPISEHNRLYWYRQTLGQGPEFLTYFQNEAQLEKSRLLSDRFSAERPKGSFSTLEIQRTEQGDSAMYLCASSPGLVHEQFFGPGTRLTVL.

The V call is TRBV7-9, the J call TRBJ1-4, with TRBD1 matching 9 bases. The germline gives CDR1 SEHNR, CDR2 FQNEAQ (reference sequence). The CDR3 runs 15 residues. V dropped 5 bases and J dropped 7; count of bases not matched to a gene: 8. The CDR3 region is CASSITGGLIEKLFF. The DNA for the CDR3 is TGTGCCAGCAGCATAACAGGGGGCCTGATTGAAAAACTGTTTTTT.

There are a few counts of this clone. The chain joins TRBV7-9 to TRBJ2-1, with TRBD1 identical over 8 bases. The ends lost 6 bases at V and 8 bases at J; junction bases unmatched: 12. Germline V gene sequence: CDR1 SEHNR, CDR2 FQNEAQ (reference sequence). CDR3 length: 15 residues. The CDR3 loop reads CASSLTGGMVDEQFF. The DNA of the CDR3 is TGTGCCAGCAGTCTAACAGGGGGAATGGTAGATGAGCAGTTCTTC.

For this clone: The DNA is omitted, as the CDR3 cannot be located on it reliably, and the CDR3 follows TCRdb's listing. Other nucleotide sequences in the sample specify the same CDR3. V usage is TRBV2 and J usage is TRBJ2-1; the D call TRBD2 from the table was never checked on the DNA. The CDR3 is 12 amino acids long, termini counted. The V gene's germline CDR1 is SNHLY and CDR2 FYNNEI. CDR3 sequence: CASILEYNEQFF.

V is TRBV10-1 and J is TRBJ2-7; perhaps TRBD2 as D (7 bases). The CDR3 spans 15 residues. V was trimmed by 0 bases and J by 3 bases, leaving 12 bases between them. Germline loops: CDR1 WNHNN, CDR2 SYGVQD (reference sequence). In DNA form, the CDR3 reads TGCGCCAGCAGTGAGTCGACGGGGGGACACTACGAGCAGTACTTC. It yields the protein CASSESTGGHYEQYF.

This sequence joins TRBV5-1 and TRBJ2-5; TRBD1 matches at 9 bases. Trimming removed 4 bases from V and 5 bases from J; junction bases left unmatched: 12. Looked up from germline, CDR1 is SGHRS and CDR2 is YFSETQ. The CDR3 is 16 residues long. The CDR3 loop is CASSRKPADRGETQYF. CDR3 DNA: TGCGCCAGCAGCCGCAAGCCGGCCGACAGGGGGGAGACCCAGTACTTC.

The chain couples TRBV29-1 to TRBJ2-3; 14 bases match TRBD2. Germline V gene data show CDR1 as SQVTM and CDR2 as ANQGSEA. This CDR3 region has 14 residues. J was trimmed by 6 bases and V by 7 bases; bases with no gene match: 6. CDR3 DNA sequence: TGCAGCGCTGCGACTAGCGGGAGGGGTGATACGCAGTATTTT. This gives the protein CSAATSGRGDTQYF.

This clone was counted once. The chain has TRBV5-4 and TRBJ2-1; the D gene is possibly TRBD1 (7 bases). This CDR3 region has 14 residues. The germline V gene has CDR1 SGHNT and CDR2 YYREEE (reference sequence). V lost 10 bases, J lost 7 bases, and 21 bases lay in between. CDR3 nucleotide sequence: TGTGCCTCAGTGCAGGGGGGACCTACAAATGAGCAGTTCTTC. It is translated as CASVQGGPTNEQFF.